Described below is a single TCR beta chain sequence and its context. This sample is drawn from a study of identical twins. The germline V gene encodes CDR1 SGHRS and CDR2 YFSETQ. This CDR3 is 15 amino acids long. Trimming removed 0 bases at V and 0 bases at J, with 7 bases between. TCRdb re-called the 5' RACE reads with MiXCR, one entry per CDR3 protein. The data hold some 570,000 distinct CDR3 sequences, with about 20% observed a single time. The sample was also reused in another study, on yellow fever vaccine responses in identical twins.

The sequence was obtained from a woman aged 18-29 years in good health. This chain uses TRBV5-1 with TRBJ2-1; D is ambiguous. Sequenced material: CD4+ T cells sorted from blood. The CDR3 region has the DNA TGCGCCAGCAGCTTGGTCGGTATCTCCTACAATGAGCAGTTCTTC. It yields the protein CASSLVGISYNEQFF.